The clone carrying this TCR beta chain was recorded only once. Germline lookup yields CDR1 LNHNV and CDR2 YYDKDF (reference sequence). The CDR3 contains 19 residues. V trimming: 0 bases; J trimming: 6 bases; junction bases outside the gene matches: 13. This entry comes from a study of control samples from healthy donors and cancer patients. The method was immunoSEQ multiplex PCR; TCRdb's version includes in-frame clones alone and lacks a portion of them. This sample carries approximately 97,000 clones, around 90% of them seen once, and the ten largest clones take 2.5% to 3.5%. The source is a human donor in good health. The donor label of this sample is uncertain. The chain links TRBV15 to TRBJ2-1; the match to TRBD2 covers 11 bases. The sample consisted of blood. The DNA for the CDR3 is TGTGCCACCAGCAGAGATCGACTAGCGGGGAGTCCAAGATCCAATGAGCAGTTCTTC. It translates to CATSRDRLAGSPRSNEQFF.